These T cell receptor beta chains were read from a single sample in a study of T cell responses to AZD1222 COVID-19 vaccine. Here immunoSEQ multiplex PCR was the method, and the copy in TCRdb shows in-frame clones only, minus some. The top ten clones hold about 3% of a sample with roughly 130,000 clones, roughly nine tenths of them seen once. The sample in question was peripheral blood, obtained on day 0 of AZD1222 vaccination. The receptors stem from an adult in good health. Each CDR3 is given with its conserved first and last residue. A D gene is named only where the DNA matches it firmly. The size entry is marked missing in some rows and otherwise reads once, few, many or a size class.

V: TRBV19; size: -; J: TRBJ2-1; D: TRBD2; CDR3: CASSPSGNEQFF; DNA: TGTGCCAGTAGTCCTAGCGGCAATGAGCAGTTCTTC
V: TRBV2; size: -; J: TRBJ2-3; D: TRBD1; CDR3: CASTRTGITDTQYF; DNA: TGTGCCAGCACTAGGACAGGAATCACAGATACGCAGTATTTT
V: TRBV7-3; size: -; J: TRBJ2-3; D: TRBD2; CDR3: CASSPKGTSGTGLGTQYF; DNA: TGTGCCAGCAGCCCAAAAGGGACTAGCGGGACGGGGTTGGGTACGCAGTATTTT
V: TRBV25-1; size: once; J: TRBJ2-7; D: TRBD1; CDR3: CASSEGTGGAYEQYF; DNA: TGTGCCAGCAGTGAAGGGACAGGGGGGGCCTACGAGCAGTACTTC
V: TRBV6-2/TRBV6-3; size: -; J: TRBJ2-2; D: TRBD2; CDR3: CASSYSIRGGRDTGELFF; DNA: TGTGCCAGCAGTTACTCGATTAGGGGCGGGAGAGACACCGGGGAGCTGTTTTTT
V: TRBV18; size: -; J: TRBJ2-7; D: TRBD2; CDR3: CASSQFTSEGSEQYF; DNA: TGTGCCAGCTCCCAGTTCACTAGCGAGGGTAGCGAGCAGTACTTC
V: TRBV2; size: -; J: TRBJ1-4; D: TRBD1; CDR3: CASSVNRGREKLFF; DNA: TGTGCCAGCAGTGTGAACAGGGGTCGTGAAAAACTGTTTTTT
V: TRBV7-2; size: -; J: TRBJ2-4; D: -; CDR3: CASSLAQASGTIQYF; DNA: TGTGCCAGCAGCTTAGCGCAGGCTAGTGGAACCATTCAGTACTTC
V: TRBV7-8; size: -; J: TRBJ2-2; D: -; CDR3: CASSLVPVTEKNTGELFF; DNA: TGTGCCAGCAGCTTAGTGCCTGTGACAGAGAAGAACACCGGGGAGCTGTTTTTT
V: TRBV6-5; size: once; J: TRBJ1-5; D: -; CDR3: CASKWVVGNQPQHF; DNA: TGTGCCAGCAAATGGGTCGTGGGCAATCAGCCCCAGCATTTT
V: TRBV7-9; size: -; J: TRBJ2-5; D: TRBD2; CDR3: CASSWGLAGALETQYF; DNA: TGTGCCAGCAGCTGGGGACTAGCGGGAGCTTTGGAGACCCAGTACTTC
V: TRBV10-1; size: -; J: TRBJ2-1; D: TRBD2; CDR3: CASSSLGLAGGNEQFF; DNA: TGCGCCAGCAGTTCCCTAGGACTAGCGGGAGGCAATGAGCAGTTCTTC
V: TRBV5-1; size: -; J: TRBJ2-1; D: TRBD2; CDR3: CASSLGSGTYNEQFF; DNA: TGCGCCAGCAGCTTGGGGAGCGGGACCTACAATGAGCAGTTCTTC
V: TRBV27; size: -; J: TRBJ1-6; D: -; CDR3: CASSSGTLLGSPLHF; DNA: TGTGCCAGCAGTAGTGGGACATTGTTGGGTTCACCCCTCCACTTT
V: TRBV11-2; size: -; J: TRBJ1-1; D: TRBD1; CDR3: CANHRQGTNTEAFF; DNA: TGTGCCAACCATCGACAGGGGACGAACACTGAAGCTTTCTTT
V: TRBV6-5; size: -; J: TRBJ2-7; D: TRBD1; CDR3: CASSYGSGGSYEQYF; DNA: TGTGCCAGCAGTTACGGCTCAGGGGGCTCCTACGAGCAGTACTTC
V: TRBV3-1/TRBV3-2; size: -; J: TRBJ1-5; D: -; CDR3: CASSQVKSQPQHF; DNA: TGTGCCAGCAGCCAAGTTAAGAGTCAGCCCCAGCATTTT
V: TRBV30; size: -; J: TRBJ2-7; D: TRBD1; CDR3: CAWNRGQGYEQYF; DNA: TGTGCCTGGAACAGGGGCCAGGGCTACGAGCAGTACTTC
V: TRBV30; size: -; J: TRBJ1-1; D: -; CDR3: CAWTPSANTEAFF; DNA: TGTGCCTGGACCCCCTCGGCGAACACTGAAGCTTTCTTT
V: TRBV4-1; size: -; J: TRBJ2-1; D: TRBD1; CDR3: CASSRIQGPSSSYNEQFF; DNA: TGCGCCAGCAGCCGAATACAGGGGCCCTCGTCCTCCTACAATGAGCAGTTCTTC
V: TRBV27; size: -; J: TRBJ1-2; D: -; CDR3: CASSLTQAGGYTF; DNA: TGTGCCAGCAGTTTAACCCAAGCGGGGGGCTACACCTTC
V: TRBV5-1; size: -; J: TRBJ1-3; D: -; CDR3: CASSTQTGGNTIYF; DNA: TGCGCCAGCAGCACACAGACAGGCGGAAACACCATATATTTT
V: TRBV3-1/TRBV3-2; size: -; J: TRBJ2-2; D: TRBD1; CDR3: CASSLQAGGLELFF; DNA: TGTGCCAGCAGCCTCCAAGCAGGGGGCTTGGAGCTGTTTTTT
V: TRBV3-1/TRBV3-2; size: -; J: TRBJ2-1; D: -; CDR3: CASSQEVTPAHEQFF; DNA: TGTGCCAGCAGCCAAGAGGTGACCCCCGCCCATGAGCAGTTCTTC
V: TRBV3-1/TRBV3-2; size: -; J: TRBJ1-4; D: TRBD1; CDR3: CASGWPGGTNEKLFF; DNA: TGTGCCAGCGGTTGGCCAGGGGGGACTAATGAAAAACTGTTTTTT
V: TRBV15; size: -; J: TRBJ1-4; D: -; CDR3: CATSRDRFLPAEKLFF; DNA: TGTGCCACCAGCAGAGATCGGTTTCTGCCGGCTGAAAAACTGTTTTTT
V: TRBV7-8; size: -; J: TRBJ2-2; D: -; CDR3: CASSLLTGELFF; DNA: TGTGCCAGCAGCCTATTAACCGGGGAGCTGTTTTTT
V: TRBV5-1; size: -; J: TRBJ2-1; D: -; CDR3: CASSLTSPETNNEQFF; DNA: TGCGCCAGCAGCTTGACTAGCCCTGAGACAAACAATGAGCAGTTCTTC
V: TRBV6-4; size: -; J: TRBJ2-1; D: -; CDR3: CASRQTPGGFYNEQFF; DNA: TGTGCCAGCAGACAGACGCCGGGGGGCTTCTACAATGAGCAGTTCTTC
V: TRBV6-2/TRBV6-3; size: -; J: TRBJ1-5; D: TRBD1; CDR3: CASSSRTGRSPSNQPQHF; DNA: TGTGCCAGCAGCTCTAGGACAGGGAGAAGTCCTAGCAATCAGCCCCAGCATTTT
V: TRBV3-1/TRBV3-2; size: -; J: TRBJ2-2; D: -; CDR3: CASSRNLQIVGELFF; DNA: TGTGCCAGCAGCCGAAACCTACAGATTGTCGGGGAGCTGTTTTTT
V: TRBV29-1; size: -; J: TRBJ2-1; D: TRBD2; CDR3: CSVVVGRAYNEQFF; DNA: TGCAGCGTTGTCGTCGGGAGGGCCTACAATGAGCAGTTCTTC
V: TRBV5-6; size: -; J: TRBJ1-5; D: -; CDR3: CASNRDTKNNQPQHF; DNA: TGTGCCAGTAATAGGGATACAAAAAACAATCAGCCCCAGCATTTT
V: TRBV7-9; size: -; J: TRBJ2-1; D: -; CDR3: CASSEGGGIWDEQFF; DNA: TGTGCCAGCAGCGAGGGGGGCGGGATATGGGATGAGCAGTTCTTC
V: TRBV7-9; size: -; J: TRBJ1-6; D: -; CDR3: CASSLDSDNSPLHF; DNA: TGTGCCAGCAGCTTGGACAGCGACAATTCACCCCTCCACTTT
V: TRBV5-8; size: -; J: TRBJ1-2; D: -; CDR3: CASSFPGAHYGYTF; DNA: TGTGCCAGCAGCTTCCCCGGGGCCCACTATGGCTACACCTTC
V: TRBV28; size: -; J: TRBJ1-5; D: -; CDR3: CASREQGSQPQHF; DNA: TGTGCCAGCAGAGAGCAGGGCAGTCAGCCCCAGCATTTT
V: TRBV9; size: -; J: TRBJ2-1; D: TRBD2; CDR3: CASSVAGGGYNEQFF; DNA: TGTGCCAGCAGCGTAGCGGGGGGAGGCTATAATGAGCAGTTCTTC
V: TRBV27; size: -; J: TRBJ2-7; D: TRBD2; CDR3: CASSRTSGREYEQYF; DNA: TGTGCCAGCAGTCGCACTAGCGGGAGGGAGTACGAGCAGTACTTC
V: TRBV6-5; size: -; J: TRBJ1-1; D: -; CDR3: CASRRGNTEAFF; DNA: TGTGCCAGCAGGAGGGGGAACACTGAAGCTTTCTTT
V: TRBV29-1; size: -; J: TRBJ2-5; D: TRBD2; CDR3: CSVEGTSGAQETQYF; DNA: TGCAGCGTTGAAGGGACTAGCGGGGCCCAAGAGACCCAGTACTTC
V: TRBV10-3; size: -; J: TRBJ2-2; D: -; CDR3: CAISELRDTGELFF; DNA: TGTGCCATCAGTGAGCTTCGGGACACCGGGGAGCTGTTTTTT
V: TRBV27; size: -; J: TRBJ1-6; D: -; CDR3: CASSRQRLEDSPLHF; DNA: TGTGCCAGCAGCCGCCAGCGGCTTGAGGATTCACCCCTCCACTTT
V: TRBV12-5; size: -; J: TRBJ2-2; D: -; CDR3: CASGLFSMVLPGAGELFF; DNA: TGTGCTAGTGGTTTGTTTTCGATGGTCCTACCGGGGGCCGGGGAGCTGTTTTTT
V: TRBV3-1/TRBV3-2; size: -; J: TRBJ2-1; D: -; CDR3: CASSQHTLYNEQFF; DNA: TGTGCCAGCAGCCAACACACCCTTTACAATGAGCAGTTCTTC
V: TRBV5-1; size: -; J: TRBJ2-5; D: -; CDR3: CASSLVVAGETQYF; DNA: TGCGCCAGCAGCTTGGTAGTAGCCGGGGAGACCCAGTACTTC
V: TRBV9; size: -; J: TRBJ2-3; D: TRBD2; CDR3: CASSVGVAGFTDTQYF; DNA: TGTGCCAGCAGCGTAGGGGTAGCGGGGTTCACAGATACGCAGTATTTT
V: TRBV2; size: -; J: TRBJ1-5; D: TRBD1; CDR3: CASCQGAVNQPQHF; DNA: TGTGCCAGCTGTCAGGGGGCGGTCAATCAGCCCCAGCATTTT
V: TRBV5-1; size: -; J: TRBJ2-3; D: TRBD1; CDR3: CASSLWTGGASSTDTQYF; DNA: TGCGCCAGCAGCTTATGGACAGGGGGCGCCTCTAGCACAGATACGCAGTATTTT
V: TRBV30; size: -; J: TRBJ1-1; D: -; CDR3: CAWSVDPRGGTEAFF; DNA: TGTGCCTGGAGTGTAGACCCCCGGGGAGGCACTGAAGCTTTCTTT
V: TRBV18; size: -; J: TRBJ1-5; D: -; CDR3: CASSPNSNQPQHF; DNA: TGTGCCAGCTCACCAAACAGCAATCAGCCCCAGCATTTT
V: TRBV28; size: -; J: TRBJ2-1; D: TRBD2; CDR3: CASSLAGLAGGRNEQFF; DNA: TGTGCCAGCAGTTTAGCTGGACTAGCGGGAGGGAGAAATGAGCAGTTCTTC
V: TRBV25-1; size: -; J: TRBJ1-5; D: -; CDR3: CASSETGRGDQPQHF; DNA: TGTGCCAGCAGTGAGACAGGAAGGGGCGATCAGCCCCAGCATTTT
V: TRBV11-2; size: -; J: TRBJ1-1; D: TRBD1; CDR3: CASSYGRDRRMNTEAFF; DNA: TGTGCCAGCAGCTATGGCCGGGACAGAAGGATGAACACTGAAGCTTTCTTT
V: TRBV13; size: -; J: TRBJ2-3; D: TRBD2; CDR3: CASSLGRLAGDDTQYF; DNA: TGTGCCAGCAGCTTAGGAAGACTAGCGGGAGACGATACGCAGTATTTT
V: TRBV18; size: -; J: TRBJ1-3; D: TRBD1; CDR3: CASSPNPGQGSSGNTIYF; DNA: TGTGCCAGCTCACCAAACCCGGGACAGGGATCTTCTGGAAACACCATATATTTT
V: TRBV7-6; size: -; J: TRBJ1-1; D: TRBD1; CDR3: CASSATGGTEAFF; DNA: TGTGCCAGCAGCGCCACAGGGGGCACTGAAGCTTTCTTT
V: TRBV10-3; size: -; J: TRBJ2-3; D: TRBD2; CDR3: CAISEGLAGGADTQYF; DNA: TGTGCCATCAGTGAAGGACTAGCGGGAGGGGCAGATACGCAGTATTTT